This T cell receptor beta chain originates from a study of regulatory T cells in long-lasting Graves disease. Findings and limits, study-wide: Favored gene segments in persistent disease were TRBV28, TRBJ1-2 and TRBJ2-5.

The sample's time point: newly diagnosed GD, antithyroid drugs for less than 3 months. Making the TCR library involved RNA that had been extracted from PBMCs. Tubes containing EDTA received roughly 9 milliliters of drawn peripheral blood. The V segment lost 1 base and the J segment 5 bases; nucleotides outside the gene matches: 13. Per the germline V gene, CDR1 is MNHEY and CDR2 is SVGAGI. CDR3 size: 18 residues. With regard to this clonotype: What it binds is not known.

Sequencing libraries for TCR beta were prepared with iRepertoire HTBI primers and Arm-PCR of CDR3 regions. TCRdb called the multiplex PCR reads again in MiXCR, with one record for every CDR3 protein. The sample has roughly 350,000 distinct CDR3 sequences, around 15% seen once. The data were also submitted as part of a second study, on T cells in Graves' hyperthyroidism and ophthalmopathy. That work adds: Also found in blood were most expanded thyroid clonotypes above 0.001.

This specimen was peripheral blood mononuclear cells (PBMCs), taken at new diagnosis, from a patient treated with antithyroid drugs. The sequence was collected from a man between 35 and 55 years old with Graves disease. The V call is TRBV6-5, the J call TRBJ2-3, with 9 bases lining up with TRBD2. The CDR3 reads CASSYFVRRGGFGDTQYF. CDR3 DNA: TGTGCCAGCAGTTACTTTGTAAGGCGGGGGGGCTTTGGAGATACGCAGTATTTT.